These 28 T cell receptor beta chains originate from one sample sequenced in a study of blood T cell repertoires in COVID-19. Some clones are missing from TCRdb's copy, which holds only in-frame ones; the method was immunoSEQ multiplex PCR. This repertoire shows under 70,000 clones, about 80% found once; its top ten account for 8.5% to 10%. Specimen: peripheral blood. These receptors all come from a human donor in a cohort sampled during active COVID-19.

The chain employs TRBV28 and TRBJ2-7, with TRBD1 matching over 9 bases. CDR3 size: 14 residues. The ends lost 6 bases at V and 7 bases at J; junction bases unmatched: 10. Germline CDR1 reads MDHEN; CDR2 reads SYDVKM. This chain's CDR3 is CASRATGGVWEQYF. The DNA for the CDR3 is TGTGCCAGCAGAGCCACAGGGGGCGTTTGGGAGCAGTACTTC.

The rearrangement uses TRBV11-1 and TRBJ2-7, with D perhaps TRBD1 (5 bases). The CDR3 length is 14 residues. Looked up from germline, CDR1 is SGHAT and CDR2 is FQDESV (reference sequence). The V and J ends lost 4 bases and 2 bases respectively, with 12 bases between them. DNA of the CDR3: TGTGCCAGCAGCTCGAGACAGCCACCCTACGAGCAGTACTTC. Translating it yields CASSSRQPPYEQYF.

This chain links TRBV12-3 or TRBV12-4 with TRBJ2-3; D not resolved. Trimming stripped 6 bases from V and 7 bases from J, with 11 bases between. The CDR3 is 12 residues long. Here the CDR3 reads CASSRSAYTQYF. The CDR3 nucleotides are TGTGCCAGCAGCCGGAGCGCTTATACGCAGTATTTT.

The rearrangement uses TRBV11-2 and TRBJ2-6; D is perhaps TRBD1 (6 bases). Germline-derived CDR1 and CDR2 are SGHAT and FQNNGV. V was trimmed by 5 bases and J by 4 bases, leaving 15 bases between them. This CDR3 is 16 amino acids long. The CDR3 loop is CASSLSSGTGANVLTF. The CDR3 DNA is TGTGCCAGCAGCCTATCCTCCGGGACAGGGGCCAACGTCCTGACTTTC.

CDR3 coding DNA: TGTGCCAGCAGTTTACGCCCGAGCTCCTACGAGCAGTACTTC. As protein: CASSLRPSSYEQYF. This chain connects TRBV28 to TRBJ2-7; no firm D call. V gave up 2 bases and J gave up 0 bases, with 8 bases separating them. Germline-derived CDR1 and CDR2 are MDHEN and SYDVKM. This CDR3 is 14 amino acids long.

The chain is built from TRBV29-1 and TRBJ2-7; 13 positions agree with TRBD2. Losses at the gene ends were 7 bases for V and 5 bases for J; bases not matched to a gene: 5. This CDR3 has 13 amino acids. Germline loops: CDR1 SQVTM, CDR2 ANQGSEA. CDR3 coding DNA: TGCAGCGGCCCGGGACTAGCGGGAAACGAGCAGTACTTC. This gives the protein CSGPGLAGNEQYF.

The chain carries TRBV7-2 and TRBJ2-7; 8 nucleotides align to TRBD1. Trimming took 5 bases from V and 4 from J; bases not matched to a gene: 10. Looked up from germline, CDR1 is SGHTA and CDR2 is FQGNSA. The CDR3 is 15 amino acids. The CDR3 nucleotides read TGTGCCAGCAGCAACGGACAGGGAATTACTTACGAGCAGTACTTC. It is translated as CASSNGQGITYEQYF.

The CDR3 region has the DNA TGTGCCAGCCGTCTAGCGGAGGTTCGCGAGACCCAGTACTTC. It codes for CASRLAEVRETQYF. The genes are TRBV6-5 and TRBJ2-5, with 7 bases identical to TRBD2. J lost 5 bases, V lost 8 bases, and 11 bases had no gene match. Per the germline V gene, CDR1 is MNHEY and CDR2 is SVGAGI. This CDR3 comprises 14 residues.

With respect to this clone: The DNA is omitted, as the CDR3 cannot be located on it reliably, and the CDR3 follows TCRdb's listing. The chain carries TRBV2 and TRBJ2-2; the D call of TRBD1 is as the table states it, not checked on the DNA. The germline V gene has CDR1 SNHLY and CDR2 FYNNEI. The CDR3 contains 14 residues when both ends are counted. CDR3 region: CASILAPGPGELFF.

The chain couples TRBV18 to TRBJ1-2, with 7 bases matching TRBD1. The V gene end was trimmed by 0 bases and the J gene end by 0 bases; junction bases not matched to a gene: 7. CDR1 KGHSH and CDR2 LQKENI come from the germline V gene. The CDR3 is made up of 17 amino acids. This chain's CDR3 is CASSPPSGTVSNYGYTF. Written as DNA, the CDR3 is TGTGCCAGCTCACCACCATCCGGGACAGTATCTAACTATGGCTACACCTTC.

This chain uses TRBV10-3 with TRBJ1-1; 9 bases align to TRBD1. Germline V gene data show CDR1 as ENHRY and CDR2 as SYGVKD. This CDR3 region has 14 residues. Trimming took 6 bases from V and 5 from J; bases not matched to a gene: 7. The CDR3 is CAISEQGARTEAFF. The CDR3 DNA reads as TGTGCCATCAGCGAACAGGGGGCGCGGACTGAAGCTTTCTTT.

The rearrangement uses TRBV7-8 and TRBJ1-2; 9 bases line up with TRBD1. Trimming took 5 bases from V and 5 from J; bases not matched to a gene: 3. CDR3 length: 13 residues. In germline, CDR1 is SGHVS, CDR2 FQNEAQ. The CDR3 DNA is TGTGCCAGCAGCATCGGACAGGGGTATGGCTACACCTTC. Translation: CASSIGQGYGYTF.

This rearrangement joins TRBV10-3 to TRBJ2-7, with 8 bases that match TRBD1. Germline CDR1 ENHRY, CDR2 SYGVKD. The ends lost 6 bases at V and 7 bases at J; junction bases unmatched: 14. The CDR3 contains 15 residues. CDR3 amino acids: CAIREQTGAFEEQYF. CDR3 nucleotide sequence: TGTGCCATCAGGGAGCAGACAGGGGCCTTTGAGGAGCAGTACTTC.

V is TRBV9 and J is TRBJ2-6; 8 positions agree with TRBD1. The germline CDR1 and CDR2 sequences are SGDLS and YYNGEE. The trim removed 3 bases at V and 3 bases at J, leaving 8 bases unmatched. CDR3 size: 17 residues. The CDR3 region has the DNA TGTGCCAGCAGCGGAGTCGGGACAGGTCTTGGGGCCAACGTCCTGACTTTC. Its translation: CASSGVGTGLGANVLTF.

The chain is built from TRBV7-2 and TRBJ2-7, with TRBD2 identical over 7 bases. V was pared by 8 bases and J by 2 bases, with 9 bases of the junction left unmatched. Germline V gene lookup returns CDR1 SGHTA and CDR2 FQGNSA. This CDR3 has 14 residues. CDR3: CASGVPGGTYEQYF. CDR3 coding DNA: TGTGCCAGCGGTGTCCCGGGAGGTACCTACGAGCAGTACTTC.

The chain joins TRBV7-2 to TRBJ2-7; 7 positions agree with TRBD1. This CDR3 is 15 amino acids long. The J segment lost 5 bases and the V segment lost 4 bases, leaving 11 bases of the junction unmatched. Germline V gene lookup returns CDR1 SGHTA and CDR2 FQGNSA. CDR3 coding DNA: TGTGCCAGCAGCTCCCAAAGGGGGCAGGTGGACGAGCAGTACTTC. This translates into CASSSQRGQVDEQYF.

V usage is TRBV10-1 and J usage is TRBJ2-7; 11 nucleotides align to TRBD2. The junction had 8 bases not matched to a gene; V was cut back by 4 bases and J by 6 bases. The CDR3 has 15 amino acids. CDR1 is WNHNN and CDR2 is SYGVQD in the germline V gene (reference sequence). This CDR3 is CASSASLAGGSEQYF. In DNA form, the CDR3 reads TGCGCCAGCAGTGCAAGCCTAGCGGGAGGAAGCGAGCAGTACTTC.

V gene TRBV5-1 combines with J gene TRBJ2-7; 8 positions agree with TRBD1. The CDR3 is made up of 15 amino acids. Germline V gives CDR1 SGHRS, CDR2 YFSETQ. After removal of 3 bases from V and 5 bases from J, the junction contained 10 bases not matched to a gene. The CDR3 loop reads CASSSKPGQEDEQYF. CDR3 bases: TGCGCCAGCAGCTCCAAACCGGGACAGGAGGACGAGCAGTACTTC.

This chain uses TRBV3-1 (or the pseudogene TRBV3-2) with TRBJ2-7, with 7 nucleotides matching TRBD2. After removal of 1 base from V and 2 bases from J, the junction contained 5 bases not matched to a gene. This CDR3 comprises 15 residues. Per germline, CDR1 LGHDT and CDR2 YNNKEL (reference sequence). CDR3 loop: CASSQGRAGPYEQYF. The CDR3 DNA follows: TGTGCCAGCAGCCAAGGTAGAGCGGGACCCTACGAGCAGTACTTC.

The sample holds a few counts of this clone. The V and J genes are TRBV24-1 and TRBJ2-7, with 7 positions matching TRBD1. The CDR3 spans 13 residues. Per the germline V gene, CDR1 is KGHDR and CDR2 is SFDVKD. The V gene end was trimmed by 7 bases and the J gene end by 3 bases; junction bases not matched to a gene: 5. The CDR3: CATSLTGNYEQYF. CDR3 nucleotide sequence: TGTGCCACCAGCCTGACAGGGAACTACGAGCAGTACTTC.

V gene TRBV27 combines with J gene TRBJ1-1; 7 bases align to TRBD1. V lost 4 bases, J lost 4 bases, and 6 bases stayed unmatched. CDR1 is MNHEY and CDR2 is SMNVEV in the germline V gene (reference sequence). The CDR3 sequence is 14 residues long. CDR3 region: CASSSTGDSTEAFF. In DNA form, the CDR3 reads TGTGCCAGCAGTTCAACAGGGGACTCCACTGAAGCTTTCTTT.

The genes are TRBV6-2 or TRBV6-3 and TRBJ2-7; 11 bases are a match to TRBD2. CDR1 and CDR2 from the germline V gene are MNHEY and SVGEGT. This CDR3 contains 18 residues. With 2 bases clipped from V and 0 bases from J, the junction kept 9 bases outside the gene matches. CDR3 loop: CASSYVLAGGPISYEQYF. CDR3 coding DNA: TGTGCCAGCAGTTACGTCCTAGCGGGAGGTCCGATCTCCTACGAGCAGTACTTC.

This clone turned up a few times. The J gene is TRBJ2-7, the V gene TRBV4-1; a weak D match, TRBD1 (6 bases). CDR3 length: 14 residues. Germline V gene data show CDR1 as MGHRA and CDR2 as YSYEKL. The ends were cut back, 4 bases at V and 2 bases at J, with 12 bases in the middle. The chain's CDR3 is CASSPSDRTYEQYF. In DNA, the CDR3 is TGCGCCAGCAGCCCCTCGGACAGAACCTACGAGCAGTACTTC.

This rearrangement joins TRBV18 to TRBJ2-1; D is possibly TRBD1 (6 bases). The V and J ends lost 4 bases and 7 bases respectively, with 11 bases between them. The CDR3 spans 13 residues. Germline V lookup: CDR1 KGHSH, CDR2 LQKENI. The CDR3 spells CASSLDRQNEQFF. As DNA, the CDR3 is TGTGCCAGCTCACTCGACAGGCAAAATGAGCAGTTCTTC.

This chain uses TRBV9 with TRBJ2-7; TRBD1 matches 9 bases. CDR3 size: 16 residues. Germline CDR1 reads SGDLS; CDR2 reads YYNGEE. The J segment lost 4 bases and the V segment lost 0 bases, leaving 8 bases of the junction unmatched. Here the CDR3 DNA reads TGTGCCAGCAGCGTAGACCTCCCCGACAGGGGGTACGAGCAGTACTTC. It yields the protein CASSVDLPDRGYEQYF.

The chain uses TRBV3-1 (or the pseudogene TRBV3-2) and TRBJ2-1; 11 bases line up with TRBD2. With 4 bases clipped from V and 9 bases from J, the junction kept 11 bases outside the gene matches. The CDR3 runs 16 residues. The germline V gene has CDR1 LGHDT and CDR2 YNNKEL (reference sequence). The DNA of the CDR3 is TGTGCCAGCAGCCTGAACTATAGCGGGAGGGCCTTTGAGCAGTTCTTC. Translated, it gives CASSLNYSGRAFEQFF.

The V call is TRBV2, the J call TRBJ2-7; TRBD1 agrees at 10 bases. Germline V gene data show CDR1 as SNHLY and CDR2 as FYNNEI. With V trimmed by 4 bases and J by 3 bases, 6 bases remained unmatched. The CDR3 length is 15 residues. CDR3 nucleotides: TGTGCCAGCAGTGGGGGGGACAGGGGTATCTACGAGCAGTACTTC. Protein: CASSGGDRGIYEQYF.

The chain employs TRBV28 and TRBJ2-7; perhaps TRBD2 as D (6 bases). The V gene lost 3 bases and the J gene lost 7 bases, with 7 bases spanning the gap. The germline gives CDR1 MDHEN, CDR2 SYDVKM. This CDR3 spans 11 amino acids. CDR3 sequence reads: CASSLGGEQYF. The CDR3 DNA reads TGTGCCAGCAGTTTGGGGGGAGAGCAGTACTTC.